These 4 T cell receptor beta chains originate from one sample sequenced in a study of OX40 agonist ivuxolimab in advanced cancers. The library relied on the immunoSEQ multiplex PCR assay. TCRdb's version of the immuneACCESS table is confined to in-frame rearrangements and falls short of the full clone set. An unresolved V gene accounts for under half of the shortfall where checked; the remainder is of unknown origin. Counted in this sample were approximately 100,000 clones; less than 95% of them appeared once. About 1.6% of the sample is taken by the ten largest. The input for sequencing was CD4+ or CD8+ T cells sorted from blood, taken in a trial of the OX40 agonist ivuxolimab. The origin of the receptors is an adult with an advanced solid tumor such as melanoma, head and neck, liver or kidney cancer.

The rearrangement uses TRBV5-8 and TRBJ2-1; TRBD2 is a possible D gene (5 bases). The V end was cut by 4 bases, the J end by 10 bases, with 18 bases between. There are 14 residues in the CDR3. Germline assignment: CDR1 SGHTS and CDR2 YDEGEE. Here the CDR3 DNA reads TGTGCCAGCAGCCTGGTCGGTTTTGGGAGCGAGCAGTTCTTC. Translated: CASSLVGFGSEQFF.

The chain's CDR3 is CASSFTGANVLTF. In DNA form, the CDR3 reads TGTGCCAGCAGTTTTACTGGGGCCAACGTCCTGACTTTC. This chain links TRBV7-2 with TRBJ2-6; D unresolved. The CDR3 is made up of 13 amino acids. The V gene's germline CDR1 is SGHTA and CDR2 FQGNSA. V shed 6 bases and J shed 2 bases, with 5 bases lying between them.

This sequence joins TRBV21-1 and TRBJ1-5. TRBV21-1 is shown as a pseudogene. This CDR3 is 19 amino acids long. This CDR3 is CASSPKGRRGAYSNQPQHF. The CDR3 DNA reads TGTGCCAGCAGCCCAAAGGGAAGGAGGGGGGCTTATAGCAATCAGCCCCAGCATTTT.

This sequence joins TRBV30 and TRBJ2-3; 13 nucleotides align to TRBD2. This CDR3 region has 17 residues. Germline V gives CDR1 GTSNPN, CDR2 SVGIG (reference sequence). With V trimmed by 0 bases and J by 3 bases, 6 bases remained unmatched. CDR3: CAWSVGLAGRGTDTQYF. In DNA, the CDR3 is TGTGCCTGGAGTGTGGGACTAGCGGGAAGGGGGACAGATACGCAGTATTTT.